This T cell receptor beta chain was obtained from a study of tumor-infiltrating lymphocytes in oesophageal squamous cell carcinoma. Per germline, CDR1 SNHLY and CDR2 FYNNEI. The CDR3 is 12 residues long. TCRdb ran MiXCR on the PCR reads and lists one entry per CDR3 protein. This sample has about 12,000 distinct CDR3 sequences, with 50% to 70% found just once. The chain employs TRBV2 and TRBJ2-4; the match to TRBD2 covers 7 bases. The J call could be wrong; TRBJ2-5 is a better fit for the DNA end. The receptor was isolated from a female donor with esophageal squamous cell carcinoma. Source material: esophageal tumor tissue. For the CDR3, the DNA is TGTGCCAGGGGGGGGACGGTCGAGACCCAGTACTTC. Protein: CARGGTVETQYF.